The clone carrying this T cell receptor (beta chain) was seen many times. Its antigen is unidentified. The source of the sample is a study of T cells after yellow fever vaccination. Germline V gene data show CDR1 as DFQATT and CDR2 as SNEGSKA (reference sequence). V was pared by 6 bases and J by 5 bases, with 5 bases of the junction left unmatched. The CDR3 is 13 residues long. Study results and limitations: It was a small share of clonotypes that appeared in both CD4 and CD8 compartments.

A single record per CDR3 protein comes from TCRdb applying MiXCR to the 5' RACE reads. Of around 300,000 distinct CDR3 sequences listed, 10% to 15% are singletons. This TCR was sampled from a man between 25 and 39 years old who received the YFV17D yellow fever vaccine. The chain carries TRBV20-1 and TRBJ2-3; 10 nucleotides line up with TRBD2. This sample comprised CD4+ T cells sorted from PBMCs, obtained 45 days after the yellow fever booster vaccination. The CDR3 region has the DNA TGCAGTGCGGAGCGGGAGGGTAGAGATACGCAGTATTTT. Protein: CSAEREGRDTQYF.